The rows below give T cell receptor beta chains drawn from one sample of a study of T cells in Graves' hyperthyroidism and ophthalmopathy. MiXCR, run by TCRdb on the multiplex PCR reads, gives a single entry per CDR3 protein. The profile shows around 250,000 distinct CDR3 sequences, over 15% of them singletons. Material: blood. The receptors originated from a woman aged 18-29 years with Graves' ophthalmopathy. The CDR3 runs from the conserved cysteine through the conserved F or W. Fields, in order: D gene, V gene, J gene, clone size, CDR3 protein, CDR3 DNA. A D gene is named only where the DNA matches it firmly. Clone size is not always given. Where it is, it says once, few, many or a class for expanded clones.

d_gene: -; v_gene: TRBV4-3; j_gene: TRBJ1-2; abundance: -; CDR3aa: CASSQDRAGSAYGYTF; CDR3nt: TGCGCCAGCAGCCAAGATCGCGCAGGGTCGGCTTATGGCTACACCTTC
d_gene: -; v_gene: TRBV28; j_gene: TRBJ2-4; abundance: many; CDR3aa: CASRTVGAKNIQYF; CDR3nt: TGTGCCAGCAGGACCGTCGGAGCCAAAAACATTCAGTACTTC
d_gene: TRBD2; v_gene: TRBV7-9; j_gene: TRBJ2-1; abundance: -; CDR3aa: CASSPSGSEGDEQFF; CDR3nt: TGTGCCAGCAGCCCGAGCGGGAGTGAAGGGGATGAGCAGTTCTTC
d_gene: -; v_gene: TRBV19; j_gene: TRBJ1-4; abundance: few; CDR3aa: CASSTRVAKLFF; CDR3nt: TGTGCCAGTAGTACCAGGGTGGCGAAACTGTTTTTT
d_gene: -; v_gene: TRBV11-2; j_gene: TRBJ1-2; abundance: many; CDR3aa: CASSLDFATADGYTF; CDR3nt: TGTGCCAGCAGCTTAGATTTCGCGACTGCCGATGGCTACACCTTC
d_gene: -; v_gene: TRBV11-2; j_gene: TRBJ2-6; abundance: many; CDR3aa: CASSLGSSGANVLTF; CDR3nt: TGTGCCAGCAGCTTGGGATCTTCTGGGGCCAACGTCCTGACTTTC
d_gene: -; v_gene: TRBV10-3; j_gene: TRBJ1-5; abundance: -; CDR3aa: CATRAGGRNQPQHF; CDR3nt: TGTGCCACCAGAGCTGGGGGGCGAAATCAGCCCCAGCATTTC
d_gene: -; v_gene: TRBV6-5; j_gene: TRBJ2-7; abundance: few; CDR3aa: CASNTPTYEQYF; CDR3nt: TGTGCCAGCAATACCCCTACCTACGAGCAGTACTTC
d_gene: -; v_gene: TRBV30; j_gene: TRBJ2-1; abundance: many; CDR3aa: CAWSGDANEQFF; CDR3nt: TGTGCCTGGAGCGGTGACGCGAATGAGCAGTTCTTC
d_gene: -; v_gene: TRBV30; j_gene: TRBJ1-2; abundance: many; CDR3aa: CAWSHTVGVGYTF; CDR3nt: TGTGCCTGGAGTCATACAGTAGGGGTGGGCTACACCTTC
d_gene: TRBD1; v_gene: TRBV10-2; j_gene: TRBJ1-1; abundance: many; CDR3aa: CASSNPGQGDTEAFF; CDR3nt: TGCGCCAGCAGTAATCCGGGACAGGGAGATACTGAAGCTTTCTTT
d_gene: TRBD1; v_gene: TRBV2; j_gene: TRBJ1-6; abundance: -; CDR3aa: CASSRDRSIYNSPLHF; CDR3nt: TGTGCCAGCAGTCGGGACAGGAGCATCTATAATTCACCCCTCCACTTT
d_gene: -; v_gene: TRBV6-1; j_gene: TRBJ2-7; abundance: many; CDR3aa: CEAGDGEQYF; CDR3nt: TGTGAGGCAGGGGACGGCGAGCAGTACTTC
d_gene: -; v_gene: TRBV7-6; j_gene: TRBJ2-1; abundance: few; CDR3aa: CASSRSVYNEQFF; CDR3nt: TGTGCCAGCAGCCGTAGCGTCTACAATGAGCAGTTCTTC
d_gene: -; v_gene: TRBV10-2; j_gene: TRBJ2-7; abundance: -; CDR3aa: CASSESPHEQYF; CDR3nt: TGCGCCAGCAGTGAGTCGCCCCACGAGCAGTACTTC
d_gene: TRBD2; v_gene: TRBV7-2; j_gene: TRBJ2-3; abundance: many; CDR3aa: CARTQLAVTQYF; CDR3nt: TGTGCCAGAACCCAACTAGCGGTTACGCAGTATTTT
d_gene: -; v_gene: TRBV28; j_gene: TRBJ2-5; abundance: many; CDR3aa: CASSLGRGFQETQYF; CDR3nt: TGTGCCAGCAGTTTGGGTCGCGGCTTCCAAGAGACCCAGTACTTC
d_gene: -; v_gene: TRBV28; j_gene: TRBJ1-1; abundance: few; CDR3aa: CATQARTNTEAFF; CDR3nt: TGTGCCACCCAAGCCCGGACAAACACTGAAGCTTTCTTT
d_gene: -; v_gene: TRBV7-3; j_gene: TRBJ2-7; abundance: -; CDR3aa: CASSPAGGRSYEQYF; CDR3nt: TGTGCCAGCAGCCCTGCGGGCGGCAGGAGTTACGAGCAGTACTTC
d_gene: -; v_gene: TRBV12-3/TRBV12-4; j_gene: TRBJ2-3; abundance: many; CDR3aa: CASRQQGPRNTQYF; CDR3nt: TGTGCCAGCAGACAGCAGGGCCCCAGGAATACGCAGTATTTT
d_gene: TRBD2; v_gene: TRBV5-1; j_gene: TRBJ2-1; abundance: many; CDR3aa: CASSHGTSGIAVYNEQFF; CDR3nt: TGCGCCAGCAGCCACGGGACTAGCGGGATAGCGGTGTACAATGAGCAGTTCTTC